The rows below give T cell receptor beta chains drawn from one sample of a study of T cells in localized non-small cell lung cancer. Produced via immunoSEQ multiplex PCR; TCRdb's table is partial and in-frame only. The repertoire holds tens of thousands of clones, with approximately 90% as singletons. The material sequenced was peripheral blood, taken before any cancer treatment. The receptors come from a man aged 35-69 years with stage I squamous cell lung carcinoma. Both conserved end residues are part of each CDR3.

v_call cdr3_aa
TRBV6-6 CASTYFQTVNTEAFF
TRBV5-1 CASSLTANYGYTF
TRBV4-1 CASSQGGLETQYF
TRBV6-5 CAIKTPSTDTQYF
TRBV27 CASSPTASYEQYF
TRBV4-1 CASSPGGDRRYEQYF
TRBV5-1 CASSSSTGSYGYTF
TRBV14 CASSQISGSHSPLHF
TRBV18 CASSPILNTEAFF
TRBV7-2 CASSLQGRTGKDEQYF
TRBV2 CASNGRLESPLHF
TRBV7-8 CASSLEEGAPQHF
TRBV5-1 CASSLKEAYTGELFF
TRBV19 CASLEGWGTEAFF
TRBV4-3 CASSAGTDGYTF
TRBV15 CATSGRRDRVNQPQHF